This T cell receptor (beta chain) appears in the sequencing data of a study of T cell responses to AZD1222 COVID-19 vaccine. The CDR3 consists of 16 residues. CDR1 is LGHDT and CDR2 is YNNKEL in the germline V gene (reference sequence). The ends lost 4 bases at V and 4 bases at J; junction bases unmatched: 9. Overall study results and limits: Spike-specific TCR depth and breadth grew after two AZD1222 doses.

The table came from immunoSEQ multiplex PCR; TCRdb's copy has only in-frame clones and leaves some out. The data show fewer than 110,000 clones, nearly 90% seen once. Combined were second doses at about 4 or about 12 weeks. A word on this clone: Its target is not known.

This chain links TRBV3-1 (or the pseudogene TRBV3-2) with TRBJ2-7, with 11 bases lining up with TRBD1. This TCR came from an adult who received the AZD1222 COVID-19 vaccine. The sample in question was peripheral blood, obtained 28 days after the second AZD1222 dose. The CDR3 here is CASSPAGQGDGYEQYF. The CDR3 bases are TGTGCCAGCAGCCCGGCGGGACAGGGGGATGGTTACGAGCAGTACTTC.